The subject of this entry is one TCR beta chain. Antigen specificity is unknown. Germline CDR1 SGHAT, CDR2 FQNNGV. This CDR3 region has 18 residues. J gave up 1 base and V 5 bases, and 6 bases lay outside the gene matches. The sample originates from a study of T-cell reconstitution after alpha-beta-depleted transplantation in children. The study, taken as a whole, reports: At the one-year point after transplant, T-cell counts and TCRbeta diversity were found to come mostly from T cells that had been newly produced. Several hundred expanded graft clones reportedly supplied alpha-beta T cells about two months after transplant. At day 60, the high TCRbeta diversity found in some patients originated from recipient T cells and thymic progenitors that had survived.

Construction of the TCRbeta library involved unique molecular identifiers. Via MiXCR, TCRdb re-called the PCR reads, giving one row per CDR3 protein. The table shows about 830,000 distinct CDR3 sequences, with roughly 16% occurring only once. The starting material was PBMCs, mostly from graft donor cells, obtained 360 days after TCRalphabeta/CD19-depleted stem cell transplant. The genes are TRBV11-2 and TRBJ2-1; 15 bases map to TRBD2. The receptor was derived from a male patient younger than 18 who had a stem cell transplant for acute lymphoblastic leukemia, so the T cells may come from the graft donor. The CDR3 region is CASSQGGTSGRSYNEQFF. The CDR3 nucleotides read TGTGCCAGCAGCCAGGGGGGGACTAGCGGGAGGTCCTACAATGAGCAGTTCTTC.